What follows are 5 T cell receptor beta chains derived from one specimen sequenced in a study of cytomegalovirus exposure and HLA in healthy donors. PCR primers comprised 60 Vbeta and 13 Jbeta primers. Data came from immunoSEQ multiplex PCR; TCRdb stores just in-frame clones and leaves some out. The sample has approximately 120,000 clones, and its top ten clones hold roughly 2.7%. Sequenced input: PBMCs. These receptors were taken from a man aged 25-45 years in good health and CMV-seronegative.

V is TRBV5-1 and J is TRBJ2-1, with 9 bases matching TRBD2. Germline assignment: CDR1 SGHRS and CDR2 YFSETQ. CDR3 length: 18 residues. Trimming cost V 4 bases and J 3 bases; bases outside gene matches: 14. The CDR3 loop reads CASSPSRAGGTLYNEQFF. The CDR3, as DNA: TGCGCCAGCAGCCCCTCTAGGGCGGGAGGGACACTCTACAATGAGCAGTTCTTC.

The chain is built from TRBV29-1 and TRBJ2-6, with D maybe TRBD1 (5 bases). Trimming removed 5 bases at V and 2 bases at J, with 25 bases between. Germline lookup yields CDR1 SQVTM and CDR2 ANQGSEA. CDR3 length equals 19 residues. CDR3: CSVPSRMTEVNPGANVLTF. In DNA form, the CDR3 reads TGCAGCGTTCCCAGCCGGATGACAGAGGTAAATCCTGGGGCCAACGTCCTGACTTTC. The full variable domain, its missing parts supplied by reference TRBV29-1 and TRBJ2-6, is SAVISQKPSRDICQRGTSLTIQCQVDSQVTMMFWYRQQPGQSLTLIATANQGSEATYESGFVIDKFPISRPNLTFSTLTVSNMSPEDSSIYLCSVPSRMTEVNPGANVLTFGAGSRLTVL.

The rearrangement links TRBV7-9 to TRBJ2-7; the D gene is possibly TRBD1 (5 bases). The CDR3 has 12 residues. Per the germline V gene, CDR1 is SEHNR and CDR2 is FQNEAQ (reference sequence). Trimming removed 1 base from V and 6 bases from J, with 7 bases in between. CDR3 amino acids: CASSLVGAEQYF. In DNA, the CDR3 is TGTGCCAGCAGCTTAGTTGGGGCCGAGCAGTACTTC.

The chain uses TRBV28 and TRBJ2-3; TRBD2 matches at 8 bases. This CDR3 is built from 15 residues. Germline CDR1 is MDHEN and CDR2 is SYDVKM. The V gene end was trimmed by 6 bases and the J gene end by 5 bases; junction bases not matched to a gene: 10. The CDR3 region is CASRVAGRLGDTQYF. The CDR3 nucleotides read TGTGCCAGCAGGGTAGCGGGAAGGTTGGGAGATACGCAGTATTTT.

The chain links TRBV7-9 to TRBJ2-1, with 11 nucleotides matching TRBD1. The CDR3 spans 15 residues. J gave up 4 bases and V 3 bases, and 2 bases lay outside the gene matches. Germline CDR1 and CDR2: SEHNR and FQNEAQ (reference sequence). In nucleotides, the CDR3 is TGTGCCAGCAGCTTCGGACAGGGGGCGTACAATGAGCAGTTCTTC. Its translation: CASSFGQGAYNEQFF.